The 9 T cell receptor beta chains reported below all come from one sample, sequenced in a study of PD-1 blockade in classical Hodgkin lymphoma. Here immunoSEQ multiplex PCR was the method, and the copy in TCRdb shows in-frame clones only, minus some. This sample has 100,000 to 130,000 clones; 89% occur once, and the top ten carry just under 20%. Every patient was affected by relapse after autologous stem cell transplantation, while exposure to brentuximab vedotin was not uniform. The sample was peripheral blood mononuclear cells (PBMCs), taken before the second cycle of nivolumab. These receptors all stem from a human donor with classical Hodgkin lymphoma.

There are a few counts of this clone. The CDR3 DNA is TGTGCCAGTAGGAAGCAGGGGGACACCGGGGAGCTGTTTTTT. This gives the protein CASRKQGDTGELFF. The chain joins TRBV19 to TRBJ2-2, with 7 bases identical to TRBD1. The CDR3 extends over 14 amino acids. Trimming removed 6 bases from V and 3 bases from J; junction bases left unmatched: 4. Germline loops: CDR1 LNHDA, CDR2 SQIVND (reference sequence).

This chain links TRBV5-8 with TRBJ2-7; D is ambiguous. CDR1 is SGHTS and CDR2 is YDEGEE in the germline V gene. The V and J ends lost 4 bases and 2 bases respectively, with 7 bases between them. The CDR3 is 12 amino acids. CDR3 loop: CASSRGPYEQYF. CDR3 bases: TGTGCCAGCAGCCGAGGACCCTACGAGCAGTACTTC.

CDR3 region: CASRARPPLSDEQYF. Written as DNA, the CDR3 is TGTGCCAGCAGGGCACGGCCTCCTCTTTCGGACGAGCAGTACTTC. The V call is TRBV6-5, the J call TRBJ2-7; D is unresolved. This CDR3 comprises 15 residues. Trimming took 6 bases from V and 5 from J, leaving 20 bases between them. The germline CDR1 and CDR2 sequences are MNHEY and SVGAGI.

The V and J genes are TRBV30 and TRBJ2-6, with D possibly TRBD1 on 5 matching bases. V was trimmed by 0 bases and J by 4 bases, leaving 13 bases between them. Germline loops: CDR1 GTSNPN, CDR2 SVGIG (reference sequence). CDR3 length equals 16 residues. The CDR3 is CAWSVLRVRGANVLTF. As DNA, the CDR3 is TGTGCCTGGAGTGTCCTCAGGGTAAGAGGGGCCAACGTCCTGACTTTC.

A word on this clone: At the DNA level, this CDR3 is encoded by other sequences in the same sample as well. The rearrangement uses TRBV7-2 and TRBJ2-1; no clear D gene. Germline CDR1 SGHTA, CDR2 FQGNSA. V was cut by 0 bases and J by 0 bases, with 6 bases left in between. The CDR3 extends over 15 amino acids. As DNA, the CDR3 is TGTGCCAGCAGCTTAGCGGGCAGCTCCTACAATGAGCAGTTCTTC. Translation: CASSLAGSSYNEQFF.

The CDR3 DNA sequence: TGTGCCAGCAGTCCCAACAGGGGCTTCCAGCCCCAGCATTTT. Protein product: CASSPNRGFQPQHF. The V gene is TRBV27, the J gene TRBJ1-5; 7 bases are a match to TRBD1. The J segment lost 7 bases and the V segment lost 5 bases, leaving 8 bases of the junction unmatched. Germline V gene lookup returns CDR1 MNHEY and CDR2 SMNVEV (reference sequence). This CDR3 contains 14 residues.

The chain couples TRBV6-4 to TRBJ2-3; D may correspond to TRBD1 or TRBD2 (5 bases each). Trimming removed 3 bases at V and 8 bases at J, with 12 bases between. The CDR3 covers 13 residues. Germline V gene sequence: CDR1 MRHNA, CDR2 SNTAGT. The CDR3 DNA sequence: TGTGCCAGCAGTGAATCTAGTGGGGGTACGCAGTATTTT. Protein product: CASSESSGGTQYF.

The rearrangement uses TRBV14 and TRBJ2-5, with D perhaps TRBD1 or TRBD2 (6 bases each). Germline CDR1 and CDR2: SGHDN and FVKESK. V lost 1 base, J lost 9 bases, and 9 bases lay in between. The CDR3 is 12 amino acids. CDR3 loop: CASSQGGGPQYF. The CDR3 DNA is TGTGCCAGCAGCCAAGGAGGGGGGCCCCAGTACTTC.

This clone was observed a few times. This chain connects TRBV18 to TRBJ1-2; tentative D call: TRBD1 (6 bases). Per germline, CDR1 KGHSH and CDR2 LQKENI. This CDR3 contains 13 residues. V lost 5 bases to trimming and J lost 2 bases, with 9 bases between them. CDR3 region: CASSEDSNYGYTF. CDR3 sequence (DNA): TGTGCCAGCTCAGAGGACAGCAACTATGGCTACACCTTC.